This T cell receptor (beta chain) was observed in a study of shared clonotypes between healthy human individuals. Methods used by the authors: Filtering of immunoSEQ junctional sequences could not match full-length read filtering. The method was immunoSEQ multiplex PCR; TCRdb's version includes in-frame clones alone and lacks a portion of them. The DNA was the basis for D and trimming; V, J and clone size are from that table. The sample lists roughly 510,000 clones, 60% to 80% occurring once. Healthy adults negative for HIV, lacking recent acute infections or vaccinations, served as donors. The study drew all its donors from Caucasian adults living in Nashville, Tennessee. V lost 1 base, J lost 3 bases, and 6 bases lay in between. In germline, CDR1 is SGHTA, CDR2 FQGTGA. The CDR3 length is 13 residues.

Material: PBMCs. This TCR derives from a woman between 40 and 50 years old in good health. Some clones in this sample may be carry-over from other donors' samples. The chain has TRBV7-3 and TRBJ2-5, with a possible D match to TRBD2 (5 bases). The CDR3: CASSLNGEETQYF. For the CDR3, the DNA is TGTGCCAGCAGCTTAAACGGGGAAGAGACCCAGTACTTC.